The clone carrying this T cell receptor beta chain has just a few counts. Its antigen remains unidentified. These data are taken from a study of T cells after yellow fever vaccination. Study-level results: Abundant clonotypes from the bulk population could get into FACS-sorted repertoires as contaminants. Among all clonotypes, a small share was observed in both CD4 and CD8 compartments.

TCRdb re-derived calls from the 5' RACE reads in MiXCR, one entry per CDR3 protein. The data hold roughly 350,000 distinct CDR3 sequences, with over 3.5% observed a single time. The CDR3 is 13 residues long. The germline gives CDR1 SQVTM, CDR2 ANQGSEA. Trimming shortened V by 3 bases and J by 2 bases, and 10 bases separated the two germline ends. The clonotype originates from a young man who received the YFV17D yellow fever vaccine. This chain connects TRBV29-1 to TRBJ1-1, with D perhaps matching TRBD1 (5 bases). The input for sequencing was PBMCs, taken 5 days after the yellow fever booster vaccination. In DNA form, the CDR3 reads TGCAGCGTTGACGTCAGGGCAAACACTGAAGCTTTCTTT. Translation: CSVDVRANTEAFF.